Each of the 11 T cell receptor beta chains below was sequenced from the same sample in a study of cytomegalovirus exposure and HLA in healthy donors. The PCR ran on 60 Vbeta and 13 Jbeta primers. Method: immunoSEQ multiplex PCR; TCRdb's copy keeps in-frame clones and lacks some. The repertoire holds roughly 150,000 clones, with 70% to 85% as singletons. The sample comprised PBMCs. The receptors were sampled from a male donor in good health and CMV-seronegative.

CDR3 region: CASRRGLAGTDTQYF. Here the CDR3 DNA reads TGTGCCAGCAGACGAGGACTAGCGGGGACAGATACGCAGTATTTT. The chain has TRBV27 and TRBJ2-3; 12 nucleotides line up with TRBD2. The V gene's germline CDR1 is MNHEY and CDR2 SMNVEV (reference sequence). There are 15 residues in the CDR3. The trim removed 6 bases at V and 3 bases at J, leaving 4 bases unmatched.

Concerning this clone itself: The junction differs from germline at one of its ends, possibly a read error. V and J are TRBV20-1 and TRBJ2-1; weak D call: TRBD2 (8 bases). The germline V gene encodes CDR1 DFQATT and CDR2 SNEGSKA (reference sequence). This CDR3 spans 10 amino acids. CDR3 sequence: CSASRQGLVF. The CDR3 DNA sequence: TGCAGTGCTTCAAGACAGGGACTAGTCTTC.

This sequence joins TRBV27 and TRBJ1-4; tentatively, D is TRBD1 (5 bases). Germline CDR1 MNHEY, CDR2 SMNVEV (reference sequence). The ends were cut back, 5 bases at V and 4 bases at J, with 17 bases in the middle. CDR3 length: 16 amino acids. The CDR3 bases are TGTGCCAGCAGTCCCATGGGTCAGGGCCTTAATGAAAAACTGTTTTTT. The encoded protein is CASSPMGQGLNEKLFF.

The V gene is TRBV5-1, the J gene TRBJ2-7; 11 positions agree with TRBD2. The CDR3 runs to 16 residues. The junction had 7 bases not matched to a gene; V was cut back by 1 base and J by 4 bases. CDR1 is SGHRS, CDR2 YFSETQ, per germline. The CDR3 is CASSLTGLAVIYEQYF. CDR3 DNA sequence: TGCGCCAGCAGCTTGACGGGACTAGCGGTAATATACGAGCAGTACTTC.

The chain couples TRBV7-3 to TRBJ1-1, with D uncertain. The CDR3 consists of 13 residues. V was trimmed by 5 bases and J by 0 bases, leaving 7 bases between them. CDR1 is SGHTA, CDR2 FQGTGA, per germline. CDR3 in amino acids: CASSPSMNTEAFF. In DNA form, the CDR3 reads TGTGCCAGCAGCCCCTCTATGAACACTGAAGCTTTCTTT.

The V and J genes are TRBV29-1 and TRBJ1-1; D unclear. The V gene's germline CDR1 is SQVTM and CDR2 ANQGSEA. The V and J ends lost 5 bases and 3 bases respectively, with 4 bases between them. This CDR3 region has 10 residues. CDR3 bases: TGCAGCGTTTCGGACACTGAAGCTTTCTTT. This codes for CSVSDTEAFF.

The rearrangement links TRBV9 to TRBJ2-3; D might be TRBD1 (6 bases). Trimming left V 4 bases short and J 1 base short, with 13 bases between. The germline gives CDR1 SGDLS, CDR2 YYNGEE. The CDR3 spans 15 residues. The CDR3 spells CASSPPGARTDTQYF. DNA for the CDR3: TGTGCCAGCAGCCCCCCAGGGGCCCGCACAGATACGCAGTATTTT.

This CDR3 reads CASSPKGTSGVGYNEQFF. CDR3 DNA: TGTGCCAGCAGCCCCAAGGGGACTAGCGGAGTGGGCTACAATGAGCAGTTCTTC. V is TRBV7-3 and J is TRBJ2-1; 11 bases fit TRBD2. The germline V gene has CDR1 SGHTA and CDR2 FQGTGA. The junction had 12 bases not matched to a gene; V was cut back by 5 bases and J by 3 bases. The CDR3 is 18 amino acids.

This chain links TRBV4-1 with TRBJ2-1; 9 nucleotides match TRBD2. Germline trimming cut 4 bases from V and 13 bases from J; bases unmatched to any gene: 14. Germline values: CDR1 MGHRA, CDR2 YSYEKL. The CDR3 is 15 amino acids. CDR3 DNA: TGCGCCAGCAGCCCCCGACTAGCGGAAACCCGAGCACAGTTCTTC. Its protein is CASSPRLAETRAQFF.

The chain links TRBV11-2 to TRBJ2-7; TRBD2 is a possible D gene (6 bases). V lost 4 bases and J 4 bases, leaving 14 bases between the germline ends. This CDR3 is built from 14 residues. Germline loops: CDR1 SGHAT, CDR2 FQNNGV. CDR3 protein: CASSSLLRGYEQYF. CDR3 bases: TGTGCCAGCAGCTCCCTACTCCGGGGGTACGAGCAGTACTTC.

The rearrangement links TRBV19 to TRBJ2-1, with D hard to call. CDR3 size: 17 residues. Germline lookup yields CDR1 LNHDA and CDR2 SQIVND (reference sequence). V was clipped by 2 bases and J by 0 bases, with 14 bases between them. This CDR3 is CASSIKRAFSSYNEQFF. CDR3 sequence (DNA): TGTGCCAGTAGTATAAAGCGAGCGTTCAGCTCCTACAATGAGCAGTTCTTC.